This record looks at one T cell receptor (beta chain) sequence and its context. The sample comes from a study of cytomegalovirus exposure and HLA in healthy donors. Germline CDR1 reads SNHLY; CDR2 reads FYNNEI. The CDR3 runs to 13 residues. J lost 13 bases, V lost 6 bases, and 7 bases had no gene match. The PCR was carried out with 60 Vbeta primers and 13 Jbeta primers. Some clones are missing from TCRdb's copy, which holds only in-frame ones; the method was immunoSEQ multiplex PCR. The data contain around 130,000 clones, 85% to 90% of them singletons. The rearrangement uses TRBV2 and TRBJ2-6; TRBD1 agrees at 9 bases. This receptor was obtained from a woman aged 25 to 39 in good health and CMV-seropositive. The sequencing input was PBMCs. The CDR3 reads CASSETDRGVLTF. In DNA form, the CDR3 reads TGTGCCAGCAGCGAGACGGACAGGGGAGTCCTGACTTTC.